This T cell receptor (beta chain) was documented in a study of T cell repertoires in cytomegalovirus infection. For the study at large: Recently identified HLA-C-restricted and well-studied HLA-B-restricted CMV epitopes were used. From public TCR beta signatures came an indication of both CMV infection and matching HLA type. The study, taken as a whole, reports: Totalled public TCR beta family frequency picked out people who carried CMV plus the relevant HLA. Ex vivo responses were dominated by HLA-C-restricted CMV-specific TCR beta clonotypes.

About this clonotype: Its antigen remains unidentified.

TCRdb passed the reads through MiXCR, listing each CDR3 protein once. The table shows roughly 150,000 distinct CDR3 sequences, with 20% to 25% occurring only once. Germline values: CDR1 MNHEY, CDR2 SMNVEV (reference sequence). This CDR3 is built from 15 residues. V lost 5 bases to trimming and J lost 7 bases, with 21 bases between them. The TCR originated in a human donor in good health (CMV status not recorded). Some clones in this sample may be carry-over from other donors' samples. This material consisted of CD8+ T cells from cultured PBMCs, taken from culture after CMV antigen stimulation. The chain is built from TRBV27 and TRBJ2-7; a possible D gene is TRBD1 (6 bases). The CDR3 spells CASSQITPGHGEQYF. The CDR3 DNA sequence: TGTGCCAGCAGTCAAATCACGCCGGGACACGGGGAGCAGTACTTC.